This T cell receptor beta chain was captured by sequencing in a study of cytomegalovirus exposure and HLA in healthy donors. The PCR employed 60 Vbeta primers together with 13 Jbeta primers. TCRdb's copy holds only in-frame clones and misses some; the assay was immunoSEQ multiplex PCR. The sample yields 100,000 or so clones, roughly 15% seen once. V lost 2 bases, J lost 5 bases, and 6 bases lay in between. Germline V gene sequence: CDR1 SEHNR, CDR2 FQNEAQ (reference sequence). The CDR3 contains 13 residues. Study-wide points: Researchers had no immune exposure information except CMV serostatus available. Cytomegalovirus-associated TCR beta chains were listed, numbering 164. Later analysis identified several of the most significant clusters that appeared linked to common viral pathogens.

The donors were healthy bone marrow donors. In the case of this clone: Its antigen is as yet unknown.

Sequenced: PBMCs. V gene TRBV7-9 combines with J gene TRBJ1-4; D remains unclear. The receptor comes from a female donor in good health and CMV-seronegative. In DNA, the CDR3 is TGTGCCAGCAGCTTACCGGGGAATGAAAAACTGTTTTTT. Its protein is CASSLPGNEKLFF.